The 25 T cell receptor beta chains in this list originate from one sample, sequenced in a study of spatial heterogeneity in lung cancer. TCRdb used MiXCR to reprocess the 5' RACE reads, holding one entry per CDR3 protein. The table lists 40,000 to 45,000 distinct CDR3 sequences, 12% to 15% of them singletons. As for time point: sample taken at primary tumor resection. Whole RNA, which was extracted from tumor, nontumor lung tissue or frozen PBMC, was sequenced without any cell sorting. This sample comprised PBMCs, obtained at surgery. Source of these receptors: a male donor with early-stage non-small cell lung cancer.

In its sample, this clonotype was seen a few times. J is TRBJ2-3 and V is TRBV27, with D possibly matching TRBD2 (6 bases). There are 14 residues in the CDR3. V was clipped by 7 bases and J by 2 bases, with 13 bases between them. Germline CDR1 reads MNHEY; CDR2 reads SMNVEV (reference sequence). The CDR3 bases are TGTGCCAGCACCCGATGGGGGGACACAGATACGCAGTATTTT. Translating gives CASTRWGDTDTQYF.

The CDR3 region has the DNA TGTGCCAGCAGTGAATTCGCTAGCGGGGGGATGAATGAGCAGTTCTTC. Translating gives CASSEFASGGMNEQFF. The chain employs TRBV6-1 and TRBJ2-1, with TRBD2 identical over 11 bases. The CDR3 sequence is 16 residues long. Germline assignment: CDR1 MNHNS and CDR2 SASEGT. After removal of 2 bases from V and 7 bases from J, the junction contained 7 bases not matched to a gene.

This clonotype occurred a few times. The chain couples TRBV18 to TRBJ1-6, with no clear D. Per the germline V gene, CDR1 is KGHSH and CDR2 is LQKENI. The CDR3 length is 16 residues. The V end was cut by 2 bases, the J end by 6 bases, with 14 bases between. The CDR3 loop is CASSPFVMDPNSPLHF. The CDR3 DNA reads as TGTGCCAGCTCACCATTCGTAATGGATCCTAATTCACCCCTCCACTTT.

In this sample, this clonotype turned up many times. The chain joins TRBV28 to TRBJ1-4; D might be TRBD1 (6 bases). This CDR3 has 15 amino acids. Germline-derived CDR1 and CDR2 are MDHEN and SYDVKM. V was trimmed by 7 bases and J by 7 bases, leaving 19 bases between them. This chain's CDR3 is CASTKGGMSREKLFF. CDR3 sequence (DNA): TGTGCCAGCACCAAGGGGGGGATGAGTCGTGAAAAACTGTTTTTT.

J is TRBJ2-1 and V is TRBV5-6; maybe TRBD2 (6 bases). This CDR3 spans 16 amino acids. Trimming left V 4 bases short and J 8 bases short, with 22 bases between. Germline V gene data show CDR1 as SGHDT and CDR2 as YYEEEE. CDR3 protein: CASSPIGGPAGHEQFF. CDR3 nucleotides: TGTGCCAGCAGCCCGATAGGAGGGCCCGCGGGCCATGAGCAGTTCTTC.

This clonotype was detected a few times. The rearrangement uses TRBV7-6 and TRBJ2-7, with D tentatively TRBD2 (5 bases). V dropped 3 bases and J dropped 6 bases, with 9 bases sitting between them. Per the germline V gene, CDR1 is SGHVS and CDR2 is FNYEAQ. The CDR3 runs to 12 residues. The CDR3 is CASSFLASEQYF. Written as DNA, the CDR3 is TGTGCCAGCAGCTTCCTAGCTAGCGAGCAGTACTTC.

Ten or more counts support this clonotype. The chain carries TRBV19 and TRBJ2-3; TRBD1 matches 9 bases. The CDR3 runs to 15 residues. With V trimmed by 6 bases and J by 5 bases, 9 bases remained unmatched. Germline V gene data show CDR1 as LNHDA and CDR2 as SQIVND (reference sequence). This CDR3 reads CASSPGTGPGDTQYF. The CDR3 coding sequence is TGTGCCAGTAGCCCCGGGACAGGGCCTGGAGATACGCAGTATTTT. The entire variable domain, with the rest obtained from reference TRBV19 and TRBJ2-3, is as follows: DGGITQSPKYLFRKEGQNVTLSCEQNLNHDAMYWYRQDPGQGLRLIYYSQIVNDFQKGDIAEGYSVSREKKESFPLTVTSAQKNPTAFYLCASSPGTGPGDTQYFGPGTRLTVL.

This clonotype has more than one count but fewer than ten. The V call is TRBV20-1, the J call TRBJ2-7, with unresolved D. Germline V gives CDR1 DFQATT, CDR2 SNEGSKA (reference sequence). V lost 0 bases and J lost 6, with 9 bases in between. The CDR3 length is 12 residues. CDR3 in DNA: TGCAGTGCTAGAGATGCAGGCCCCGAGCAGTACTTC. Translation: CSARDAGPEQYF.

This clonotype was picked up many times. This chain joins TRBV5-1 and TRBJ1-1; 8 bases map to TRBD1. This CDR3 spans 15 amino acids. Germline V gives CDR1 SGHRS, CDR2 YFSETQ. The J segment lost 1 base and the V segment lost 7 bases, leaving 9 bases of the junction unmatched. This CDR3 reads CASATGTGGNTEAFF. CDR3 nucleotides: TGCGCCAGCGCAACCGGGACAGGAGGGAACACTGAAGCTTTCTTT.

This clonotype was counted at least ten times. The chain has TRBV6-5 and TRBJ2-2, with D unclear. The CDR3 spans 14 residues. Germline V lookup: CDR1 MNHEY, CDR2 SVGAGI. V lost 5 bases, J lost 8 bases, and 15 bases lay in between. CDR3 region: CASSKQAPGGELFF. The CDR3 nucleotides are TGTGCCAGCAGTAAGCAGGCGCCCGGTGGGGAGCTGTTTTTT.

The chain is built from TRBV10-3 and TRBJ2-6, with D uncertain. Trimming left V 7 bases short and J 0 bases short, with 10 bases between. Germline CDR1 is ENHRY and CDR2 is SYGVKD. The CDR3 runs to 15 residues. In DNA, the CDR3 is TGTGCCATCACCGACCGAAGCTCTGGGGCCAACGTCCTGACTTTC. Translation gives CAITDRSSGANVLTF.

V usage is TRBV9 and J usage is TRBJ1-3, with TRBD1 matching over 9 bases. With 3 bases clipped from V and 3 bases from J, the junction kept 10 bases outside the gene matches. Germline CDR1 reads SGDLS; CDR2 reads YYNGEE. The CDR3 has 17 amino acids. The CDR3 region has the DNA TGTGCCAGCAGCGCCAATCCGGGACAGGGCATTGGAAACACCATATATTTT. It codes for CASSANPGQGIGNTIYF.

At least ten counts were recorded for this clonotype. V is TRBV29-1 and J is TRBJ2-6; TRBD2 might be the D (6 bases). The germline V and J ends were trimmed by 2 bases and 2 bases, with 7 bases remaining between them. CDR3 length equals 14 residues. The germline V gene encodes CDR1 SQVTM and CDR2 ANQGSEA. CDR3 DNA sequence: TGCAGCGTTGAATCGGGAGCTGGGGCCAACGTCCTGACTTTC. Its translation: CSVESGAGANVLTF.

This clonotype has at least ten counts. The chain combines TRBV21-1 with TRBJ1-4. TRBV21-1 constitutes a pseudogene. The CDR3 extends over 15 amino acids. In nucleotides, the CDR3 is TGTGCCAGCACCCTCGGGGATGTTGCTAATGAAAAACTGTTTTTT. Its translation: CASTLGDVANEKLFF.

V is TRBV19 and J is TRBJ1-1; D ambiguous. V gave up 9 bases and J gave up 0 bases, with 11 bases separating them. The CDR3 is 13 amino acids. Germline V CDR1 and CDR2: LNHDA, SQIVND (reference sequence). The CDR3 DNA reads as TGTGCCAGCCGGGAGTTCATGAACACTGAAGCTTTCTTT. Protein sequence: CASREFMNTEAFF.

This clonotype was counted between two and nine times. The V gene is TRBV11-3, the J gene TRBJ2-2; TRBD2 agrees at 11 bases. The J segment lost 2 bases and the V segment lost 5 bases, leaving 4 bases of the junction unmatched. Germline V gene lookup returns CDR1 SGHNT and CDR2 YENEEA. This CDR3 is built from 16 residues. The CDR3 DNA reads TGTGCCAGCAGCCCGGGACTAGCGGATAACACCGGGGAGCTGTTTTTT. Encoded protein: CASSPGLADNTGELFF.

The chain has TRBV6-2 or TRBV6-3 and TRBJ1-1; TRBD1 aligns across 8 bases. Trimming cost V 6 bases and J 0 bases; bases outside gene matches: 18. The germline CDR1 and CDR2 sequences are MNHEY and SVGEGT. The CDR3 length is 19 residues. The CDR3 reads CASRVYRDRFPWVNTEAFF. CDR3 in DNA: TGTGCCAGCAGAGTCTACCGGGACAGGTTCCCGTGGGTGAACACTGAAGCTTTCTTT.

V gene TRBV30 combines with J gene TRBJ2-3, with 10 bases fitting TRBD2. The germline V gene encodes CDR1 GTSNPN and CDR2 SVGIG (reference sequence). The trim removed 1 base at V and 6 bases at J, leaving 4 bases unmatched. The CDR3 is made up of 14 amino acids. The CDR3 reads CAWSAGLASDTQYF. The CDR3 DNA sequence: TGTGCCTGGAGTGCGGGACTAGCGTCCGATACGCAGTATTTT.

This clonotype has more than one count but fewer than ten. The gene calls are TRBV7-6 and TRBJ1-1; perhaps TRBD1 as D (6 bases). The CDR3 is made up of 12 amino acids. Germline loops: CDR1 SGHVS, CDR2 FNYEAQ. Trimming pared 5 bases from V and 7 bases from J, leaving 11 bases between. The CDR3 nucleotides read TGTGCCAGCAGCCTAGGGGGATTTGAAGCTTTCTTT. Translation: CASSLGGFEAFF.

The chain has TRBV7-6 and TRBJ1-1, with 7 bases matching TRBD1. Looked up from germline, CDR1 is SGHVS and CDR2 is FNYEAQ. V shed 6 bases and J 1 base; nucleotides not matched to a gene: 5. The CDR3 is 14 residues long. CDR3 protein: CASSRQGSNTEAFF. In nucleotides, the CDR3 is TGTGCCAGCAGTCGACAGGGATCGAACACTGAAGCTTTCTTT.

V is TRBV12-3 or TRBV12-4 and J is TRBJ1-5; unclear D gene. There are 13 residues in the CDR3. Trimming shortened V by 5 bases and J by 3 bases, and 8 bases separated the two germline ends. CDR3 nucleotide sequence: TGTGCCAGCAGTCTCACTAACAATCAGCCCCAGCATTTT. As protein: CASSLTNNQPQHF.

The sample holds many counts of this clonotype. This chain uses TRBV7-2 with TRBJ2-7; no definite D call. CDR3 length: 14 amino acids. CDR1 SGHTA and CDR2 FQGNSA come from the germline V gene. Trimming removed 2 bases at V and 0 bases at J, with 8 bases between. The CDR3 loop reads CASSLREDSYEQYF. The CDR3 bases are TGTGCCAGCAGCTTAAGAGAGGACTCCTACGAGCAGTACTTC.

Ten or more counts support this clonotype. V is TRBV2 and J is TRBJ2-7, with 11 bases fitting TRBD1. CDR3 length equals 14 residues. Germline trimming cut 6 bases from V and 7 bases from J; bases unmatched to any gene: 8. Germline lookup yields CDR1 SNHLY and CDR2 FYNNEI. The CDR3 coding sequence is TGTGCCAGCAGCCGCGGACAGGGGGCGCGGGAGCAGTACTTC. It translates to CASSRGQGAREQYF.

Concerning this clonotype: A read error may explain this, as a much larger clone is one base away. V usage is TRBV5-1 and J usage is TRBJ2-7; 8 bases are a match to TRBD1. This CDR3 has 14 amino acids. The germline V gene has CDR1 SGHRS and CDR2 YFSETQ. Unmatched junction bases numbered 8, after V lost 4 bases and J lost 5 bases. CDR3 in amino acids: CASSPTGECDEQYF. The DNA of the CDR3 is TGCGCCAGCAGCCCGACAGGGGAATGCGACGAGCAGTACTTC. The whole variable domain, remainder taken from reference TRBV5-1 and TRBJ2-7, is KAGVTQTPRYLIKTRGQQVTLSCSPISGHRSVSWYQQTPGQGLQFLFEYFSETQRNKGNFPGRFSGRQFSNSRSEMNVSTLELGDSALYLCASSPTGECDEQYFGPGTRLTVT.

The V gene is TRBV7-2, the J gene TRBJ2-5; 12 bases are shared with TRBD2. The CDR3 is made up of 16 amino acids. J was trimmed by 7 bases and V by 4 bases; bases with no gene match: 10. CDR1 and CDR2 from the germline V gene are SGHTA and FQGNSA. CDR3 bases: TGTGCCAGCAGCTCCAGGACTAGCGGGGCCTCATTGACCCAGTACTTC. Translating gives CASSSRTSGASLTQYF.